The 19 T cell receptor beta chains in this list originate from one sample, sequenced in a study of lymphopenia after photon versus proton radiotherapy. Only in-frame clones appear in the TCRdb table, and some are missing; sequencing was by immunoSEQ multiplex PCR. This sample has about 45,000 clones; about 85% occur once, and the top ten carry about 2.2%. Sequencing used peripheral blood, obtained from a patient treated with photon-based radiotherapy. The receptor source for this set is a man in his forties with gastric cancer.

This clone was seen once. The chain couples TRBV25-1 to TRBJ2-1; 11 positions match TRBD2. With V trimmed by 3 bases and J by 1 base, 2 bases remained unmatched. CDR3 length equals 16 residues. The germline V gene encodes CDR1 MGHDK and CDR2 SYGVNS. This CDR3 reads CASSEIAGGSYNEQFF. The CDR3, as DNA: TGTGCCAGCAGTGAGATAGCGGGGGGGTCCTACAATGAGCAGTTCTTC.

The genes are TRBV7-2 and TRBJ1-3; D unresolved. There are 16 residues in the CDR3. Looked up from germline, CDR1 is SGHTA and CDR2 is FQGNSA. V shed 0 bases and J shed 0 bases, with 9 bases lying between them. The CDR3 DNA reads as TGTGCCAGCAGCTTAGCGGCCAGGAGCTCTGGAAACACCATATATTTT. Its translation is CASSLAARSSGNTIYF. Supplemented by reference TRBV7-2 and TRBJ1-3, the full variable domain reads GAGVSQSPSNKVTEKGKDVELRCDPISGHTALYWYRQSLGQGLEFLIYFQGNSAPDKSGLPSDRFSAERTGGSVSTLTIQRTQQEDSAVYLCASSLAARSSGNTIYFGEGSWLTVV.

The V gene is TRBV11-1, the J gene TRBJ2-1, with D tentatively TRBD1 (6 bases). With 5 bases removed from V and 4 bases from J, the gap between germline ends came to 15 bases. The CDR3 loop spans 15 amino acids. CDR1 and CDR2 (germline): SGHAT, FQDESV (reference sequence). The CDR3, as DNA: TGTGCCAGCAGCAACACAGGGAGTAGTTACAATGAGCAGTTCTTC. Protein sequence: CASSNTGSSYNEQFF.

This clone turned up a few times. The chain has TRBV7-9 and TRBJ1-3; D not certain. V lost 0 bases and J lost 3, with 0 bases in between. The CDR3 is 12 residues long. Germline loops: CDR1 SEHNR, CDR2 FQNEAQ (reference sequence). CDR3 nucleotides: TGTGCCAGCAGCTTAGCTGGAAACACCATATATTTT. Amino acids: CASSLAGNTIYF.

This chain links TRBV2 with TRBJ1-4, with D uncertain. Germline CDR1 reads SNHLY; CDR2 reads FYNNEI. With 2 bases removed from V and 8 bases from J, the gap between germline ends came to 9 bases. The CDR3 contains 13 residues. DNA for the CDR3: TGTGCCAGCAGTGAAACAAGGGAGGAAAAACTGTTTTTT. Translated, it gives CASSETREEKLFF.

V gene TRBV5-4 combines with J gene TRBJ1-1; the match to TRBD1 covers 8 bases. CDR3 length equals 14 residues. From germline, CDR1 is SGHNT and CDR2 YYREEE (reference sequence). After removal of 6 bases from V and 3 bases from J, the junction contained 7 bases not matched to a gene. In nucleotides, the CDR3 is TGTGCCAGCAACCCGGACAGGGTAGACACTGAAGCTTTCTTT. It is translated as CASNPDRVDTEAFF.

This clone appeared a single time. The CDR3 nucleotides read TGTGCCAGCACCGCCAAGAGGACAGGAGGGGACGAGCAGTACTTC. This codes for CASTAKRTGGDEQYF. This chain connects TRBV6-5 to TRBJ2-7, with D possibly matching TRBD1 (7 bases). The germline CDR1 and CDR2 sequences are MNHEY and SVGAGI. V was clipped by 7 bases and J by 5 bases, with 21 bases between them. This CDR3 has 15 residues.

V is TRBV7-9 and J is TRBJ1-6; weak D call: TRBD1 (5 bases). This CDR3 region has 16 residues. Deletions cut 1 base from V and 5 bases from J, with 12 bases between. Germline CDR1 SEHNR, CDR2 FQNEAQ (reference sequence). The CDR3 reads CASSLVGGGDNSPLHF. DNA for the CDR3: TGTGCCAGCAGCTTAGTGGGGGGAGGCGATAATTCACCCCTCCACTTT.

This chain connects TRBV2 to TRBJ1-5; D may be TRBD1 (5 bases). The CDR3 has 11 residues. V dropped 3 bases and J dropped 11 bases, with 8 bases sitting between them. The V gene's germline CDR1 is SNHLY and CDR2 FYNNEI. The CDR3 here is CASSEWGSQHF. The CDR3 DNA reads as TGTGCCAGCAGTGAGTGGGGGTCCCAGCATTTT.

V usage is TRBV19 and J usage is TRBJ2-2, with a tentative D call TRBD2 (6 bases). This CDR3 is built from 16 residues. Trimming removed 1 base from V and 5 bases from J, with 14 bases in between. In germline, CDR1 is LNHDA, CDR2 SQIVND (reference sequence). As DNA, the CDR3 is TGTGCCAGTAGTATAGGGGCAGCCGGAGGGACCGGGGAGCTGTTTTTT. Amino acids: CASSIGAAGGTGELFF.

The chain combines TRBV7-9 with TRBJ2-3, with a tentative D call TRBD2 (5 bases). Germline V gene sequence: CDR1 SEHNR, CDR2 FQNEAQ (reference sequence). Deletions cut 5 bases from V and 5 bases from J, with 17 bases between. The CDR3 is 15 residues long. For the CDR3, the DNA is TGTGCCAGCAGCCCATTGGACGGGGTAGGAGATACGCAGTATTTT. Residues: CASSPLDGVGDTQYF.

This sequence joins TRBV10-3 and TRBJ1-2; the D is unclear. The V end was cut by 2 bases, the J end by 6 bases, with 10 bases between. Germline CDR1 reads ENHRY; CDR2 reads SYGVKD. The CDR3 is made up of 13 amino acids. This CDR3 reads CAISEAGTNGYTF. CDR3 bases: TGTGCCATCAGTGAGGCGGGTACGAATGGCTACACCTTC.

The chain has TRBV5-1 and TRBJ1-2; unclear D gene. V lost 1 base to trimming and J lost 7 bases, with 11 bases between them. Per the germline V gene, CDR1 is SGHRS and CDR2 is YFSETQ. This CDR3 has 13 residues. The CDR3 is CASSLYGDSGYTF. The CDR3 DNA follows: TGCGCCAGCAGCTTGTACGGGGATTCTGGCTACACCTTC. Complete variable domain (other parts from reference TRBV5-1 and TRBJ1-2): KAGVTQTPRYLIKTRGQQVTLSCSPISGHRSVSWYQQTPGQGLQFLFEYFSETQRNKGNFPGRFSGRQFSNSRSEMNVSTLELGDSALYLCASSLYGDSGYTFGSGTRLTVV.

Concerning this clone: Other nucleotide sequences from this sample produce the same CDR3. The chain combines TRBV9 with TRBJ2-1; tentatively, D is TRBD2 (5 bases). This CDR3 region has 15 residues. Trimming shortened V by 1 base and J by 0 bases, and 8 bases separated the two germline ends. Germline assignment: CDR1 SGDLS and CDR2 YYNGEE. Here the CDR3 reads CASSVLGSSYNEQFF. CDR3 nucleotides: TGTGCCAGCAGCGTATTAGGGAGCTCCTACAATGAGCAGTTCTTC. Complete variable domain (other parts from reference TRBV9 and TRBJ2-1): DSGVTQTPKHLITATGQRVTLRCSPRSGDLSVYWYQQSLDQGLQFLIQYYNGEERAKGNILERFSAQQFPDLHSELNLSSLELGDSALYFCASSVLGSSYNEQFFGPGTRLTVL.

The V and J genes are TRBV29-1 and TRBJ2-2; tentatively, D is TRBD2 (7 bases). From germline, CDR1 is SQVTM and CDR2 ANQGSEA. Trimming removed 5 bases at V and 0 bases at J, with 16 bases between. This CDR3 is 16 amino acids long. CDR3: CSVYAGGRSNTGELFF. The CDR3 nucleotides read TGCAGCGTTTACGCCGGGGGGCGGTCGAACACCGGGGAGCTGTTTTTT.

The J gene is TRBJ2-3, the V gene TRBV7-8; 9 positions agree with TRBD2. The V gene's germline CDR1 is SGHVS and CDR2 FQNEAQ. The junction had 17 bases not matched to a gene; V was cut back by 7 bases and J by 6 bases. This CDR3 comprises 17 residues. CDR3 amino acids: CASTQTGGAGGWDTQYF. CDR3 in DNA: TGTGCCAGCACCCAGACCGGAGGAGCGGGGGGCTGGGATACGCAGTATTTT.

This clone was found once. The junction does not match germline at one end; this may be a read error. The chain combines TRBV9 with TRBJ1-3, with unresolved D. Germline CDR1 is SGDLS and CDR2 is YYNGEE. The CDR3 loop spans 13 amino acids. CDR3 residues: CASSVSPGNTIYF. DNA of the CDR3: TGTGCCAGCAGCGTTTCCCCTGGTAACACCATATATTTT. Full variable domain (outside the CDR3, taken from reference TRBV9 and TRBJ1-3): DSGVTQTPKHLITATGQRVTLRCSPRSGDLSVYWYQQSLDQGLQFLIQYYNGEERAKGNILERFSAQQFPDLHSELNLSSLELGDSALYFCASSVSPGNTIYFGEGSWLTVV.

CDR3 in DNA: TGTGCCAGCAGCGGGGACAGCGAGGGGACTGAAGCTTTCTTT. It encodes CASSGDSEGTEAFF. The chain recombines TRBV9 with TRBJ1-1; 7 nucleotides align to TRBD1. This CDR3 contains 14 residues. The V gene end was trimmed by 3 bases and the J gene end by 5 bases; junction bases not matched to a gene: 7. Germline assignment: CDR1 SGDLS and CDR2 YYNGEE.

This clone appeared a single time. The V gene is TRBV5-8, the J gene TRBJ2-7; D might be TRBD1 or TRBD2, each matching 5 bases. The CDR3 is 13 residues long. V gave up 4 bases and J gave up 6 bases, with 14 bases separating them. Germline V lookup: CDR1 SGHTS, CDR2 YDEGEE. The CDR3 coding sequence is TGTGCCAGCAGCCTTCGGGGCCCTGGCGAGCAGTACTTC. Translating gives CASSLRGPGEQYF.